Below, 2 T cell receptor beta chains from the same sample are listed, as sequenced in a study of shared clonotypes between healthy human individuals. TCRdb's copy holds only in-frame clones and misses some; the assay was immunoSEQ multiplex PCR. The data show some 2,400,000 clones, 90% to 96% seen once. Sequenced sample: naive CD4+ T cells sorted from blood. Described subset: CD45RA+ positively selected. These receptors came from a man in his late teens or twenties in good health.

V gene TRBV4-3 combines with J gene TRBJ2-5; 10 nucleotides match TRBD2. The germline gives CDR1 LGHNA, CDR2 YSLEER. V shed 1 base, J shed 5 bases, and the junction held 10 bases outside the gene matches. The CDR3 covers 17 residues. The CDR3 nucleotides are TGCGCCAGCAGCCAAGGGACTAGCGGAACTCTGGGGGAGACCCAGTACTTC. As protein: CASSQGTSGTLGETQYF.

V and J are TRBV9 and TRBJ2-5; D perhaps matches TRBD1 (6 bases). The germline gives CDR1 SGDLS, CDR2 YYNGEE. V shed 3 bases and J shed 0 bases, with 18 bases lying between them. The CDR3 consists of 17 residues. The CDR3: CASSEGDRGQNQETQYF. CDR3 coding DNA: TGTGCCAGCAGCGAGGGGGACCGGGGACAAAACCAAGAGACCCAGTACTTC.